This is a list of T cell receptor beta chains from one sample in a study of blood T cell repertoires in COVID-19. Libraries were prepared by immunoSEQ multiplex PCR; TCRdb keeps only in-frame clonotypes and omits some of them. The sample consists of about 390,000 clones, around nine tenths of them appearing once. Sequencing was carried out using PBMCs or T cells enriched from blood (not recorded which). The receptors derive from a woman between 45 and 60 years old who had recovered from COVID-19. Each CDR3 is given with its conserved first and last residue. Each record gives: clone size, V gene, J gene, D gene, CDR3 DNA, CDR3 protein. A D gene is named only where the DNA matches it firmly. Clone size is shown for a subset of rows, as once, few, many or a class of expanded clone.

abundance: .; v_gene: TRBV19; j_gene: TRBJ2-1; d_gene: TRBD2; CDR3nt: TGTGCCAGTAGCCCCCAAAGCGGGGGCCGCACCAATGAGCAGTTCTTC; CDR3aa: CASSPQSGGRTNEQFF
abundance: .; v_gene: TRBV29-1; j_gene: TRBJ1-1; d_gene: .; CDR3nt: TGCAGCTGGAGGGATCACACTGAAGCTTTCTTT; CDR3aa: CSWRDHTEAFF
abundance: .; v_gene: TRBV28; j_gene: TRBJ1-2; d_gene: .; CDR3nt: TGTGCCAGCAGTCGTCGTTCGGCAGGCTATGGCTACACCTTC; CDR3aa: CASSRRSAGYGYTF
abundance: .; v_gene: TRBV7-9; j_gene: TRBJ1-2; d_gene: TRBD1; CDR3nt: TGTGCCAGCAGCCCTAAATACACGACAGGGGAAGGTAACTATGGCTACACCTTC; CDR3aa: CASSPKYTTGEGNYGYTF
abundance: .; v_gene: TRBV4-1; j_gene: TRBJ1-4; d_gene: TRBD1; CDR3nt: TGCGCCAGCAGCCAGACCGGCCCGACAGGGGCTAATGAAAAACTGTTTTTT; CDR3aa: CASSQTGPTGANEKLFF
abundance: .; v_gene: TRBV28; j_gene: TRBJ2-2; d_gene: TRBD1; CDR3nt: TGTGCCAGCACCGGACCCAGGGGGCTTAGCACCGGGGAGCTGTTTTTT; CDR3aa: CASTGPRGLSTGELFF
abundance: .; v_gene: TRBV29-1; j_gene: TRBJ2-7; d_gene: .; CDR3nt: TGCAGCGTGATAGGTGGGGCCTCGTACGAGCAGTACTTC; CDR3aa: CSVIGGASYEQYF
abundance: .; v_gene: TRBV7-9; j_gene: TRBJ1-2; d_gene: .; CDR3nt: TGTGCCAGCAGCTTTGAGGCATACTACTACACCTTC; CDR3aa: CASSFEAYYYTF
abundance: .; v_gene: TRBV12-3/TRBV12-4; j_gene: TRBJ1-2; d_gene: .; CDR3nt: TGTGCCAGCACTGTGTCAGACTATGGCTACACCTTC; CDR3aa: CASTVSDYGYTF
abundance: .; v_gene: TRBV3-1/TRBV3-2; j_gene: TRBJ2-3; d_gene: .; CDR3nt: TGTGCCAGCAGCCAACGGCGGGGAGTTACGTTAAACACAGATACGCAGTATTTT; CDR3aa: CASSQRRGVTLNTDTQYF
abundance: .; v_gene: TRBV7-8; j_gene: TRBJ1-5; d_gene: TRBD1; CDR3nt: TGTGCCAGCAGCCAGGACAGGTTCAATCAGCCCCAGCATTTT; CDR3aa: CASSQDRFNQPQHF
abundance: .; v_gene: TRBV27; j_gene: TRBJ1-1; d_gene: .; CDR3nt: TGTGCCAGCAGTCTTATTGGGCCGAGGGCGCTGAACACTGAAGCTTTCTTT; CDR3aa: CASSLIGPRALNTEAFF
abundance: .; v_gene: TRBV15; j_gene: TRBJ1-5; d_gene: .; CDR3nt: TGTGCCACCAGCAGACTAGTGGTTCGAGGCCAGCAGCCCCAGCATTTT; CDR3aa: CATSRLVVRGQQPQHF
abundance: .; v_gene: TRBV30; j_gene: TRBJ2-1; d_gene: .; CDR3nt: TGTGCCTGGAGCACCCCCGGCGGAAGGAACAATGAGCAGTTCTTC; CDR3aa: CAWSTPGGRNNEQFF
abundance: .; v_gene: TRBV11-3; j_gene: TRBJ2-2; d_gene: .; CDR3nt: TGTGCCAGCAGCGCGGGGCGTGTCACCGGGGAGCTGTTTTTT; CDR3aa: CASSAGRVTGELFF
abundance: .; v_gene: TRBV21-1; j_gene: TRBJ1-5; d_gene: .; CDR3nt: TGTGCCAGCAGCTTCCGGGACACAAGCAATCAGCCCCAGCATTTT; CDR3aa: CASSFRDTSNQPQHF
abundance: once; v_gene: TRBV5-6; j_gene: TRBJ2-7; d_gene: .; CDR3nt: TGTGCCAGCAGCAGTATAGTCGAAATTGCCTACGAGCAGTACTTC; CDR3aa: CASSSIVEIAYEQYF
abundance: .; v_gene: TRBV2; j_gene: TRBJ1-1; d_gene: TRBD1; CDR3nt: TGTGCCATCATCCGGGACAGGAACACTGAAGCTTTCTTT; CDR3aa: CAIIRDRNTEAFF
abundance: .; v_gene: TRBV5-1; j_gene: TRBJ1-2; d_gene: .; CDR3nt: TGCGCCAGCAGCTTGGTTACGGGGGACTATGGCTACACCTTC; CDR3aa: CASSLVTGDYGYTF
abundance: .; v_gene: TRBV6-2/TRBV6-3; j_gene: TRBJ2-7; d_gene: .; CDR3nt: TGTGCCAGCAGTTATGTTGGGGAGTCCTACTACGAGCAGTACTTC; CDR3aa: CASSYVGESYYEQYF
abundance: few; v_gene: TRBV27; j_gene: TRBJ1-2; d_gene: TRBD1; CDR3nt: TGTGCCAGCAGTTCGACAGGGGAGGTTCGCTATGGCTACACCTTC; CDR3aa: CASSSTGEVRYGYTF
abundance: once; v_gene: TRBV4-1; j_gene: TRBJ1-2; d_gene: TRBD1; CDR3nt: TGCGCCAGCAGCCAAGACACAGGGGCGTTTTATGGCTACACCTTC; CDR3aa: CASSQDTGAFYGYTF
abundance: once; v_gene: TRBV28; j_gene: TRBJ1-2; d_gene: .; CDR3nt: TGTGCCAGCAGTTTAGACAGCAACTATGGCTACACCTTC; CDR3aa: CASSLDSNYGYTF
abundance: .; v_gene: TRBV28; j_gene: TRBJ1-1; d_gene: TRBD1; CDR3nt: TGTGCCAGCAGTGACGTCGACAGGGACACTGAAGCTTTCTTT; CDR3aa: CASSDVDRDTEAFF
abundance: .; v_gene: TRBV7-9; j_gene: TRBJ1-1; d_gene: .; CDR3nt: TGTGCCAGCAGTCACCCCCAGGGAAACACTGAAGCTTTCTTT; CDR3aa: CASSHPQGNTEAFF
abundance: .; v_gene: TRBV7-9; j_gene: TRBJ2-7; d_gene: .; CDR3nt: TGTGCCAGCAGCATCACAGATTACGAGCAGTACTTC; CDR3aa: CASSITDYEQYF
abundance: .; v_gene: TRBV4-2; j_gene: TRBJ2-7; d_gene: TRBD2; CDR3nt: TGTGCCAGCAGCTTAGCGGGGAGCTCCTACGAGCAGTACTTC; CDR3aa: CASSLAGSSYEQYF
abundance: .; v_gene: TRBV7-9; j_gene: TRBJ1-6; d_gene: .; CDR3nt: TGTGCCAGCAGCTCGGAGCAGGGGTATAATTCACCCCTCCACTTT; CDR3aa: CASSSEQGYNSPLHF
abundance: once; v_gene: TRBV10-3; j_gene: TRBJ1-1; d_gene: .; CDR3nt: TGTGCCATCAGTGACCTGGACATAGGTGGGACTGAAGCTTTCTTT; CDR3aa: CAISDLDIGGTEAFF
abundance: .; v_gene: TRBV19; j_gene: TRBJ2-7; d_gene: TRBD1; CDR3nt: TGTGCCAGTAGTACCCGACGGACAGGGTCCCCTTACGAGCAGTACTTC; CDR3aa: CASSTRRTGSPYEQYF
abundance: .; v_gene: TRBV11-2; j_gene: TRBJ1-4; d_gene: .; CDR3nt: TGTGCCAGCAGCTTAGGTGGCACAATCACAGGGTCTCGAGAAAAACTGTTTTTT; CDR3aa: CASSLGGTITGSREKLFF
abundance: .; v_gene: TRBV30; j_gene: TRBJ2-7; d_gene: TRBD2; CDR3nt: TGTGCCTGGAGTCTCGGTAGCGGGGAGTACTACGAGCAGTACTTC; CDR3aa: CAWSLGSGEYYEQYF
abundance: many; v_gene: TRBV11-2; j_gene: TRBJ1-2; d_gene: TRBD1; CDR3nt: TGTGCCAGCAGCCCCACCGGGACAGCCTTTTATGGCTACACCTTC; CDR3aa: CASSPTGTAFYGYTF
abundance: .; v_gene: TRBV11-2; j_gene: TRBJ1-1; d_gene: .; CDR3nt: TGTGCCAGCTTGGGGCCCGTGGGATATGAAGCTTTCTTT; CDR3aa: CASLGPVGYEAFF
abundance: .; v_gene: TRBV5-1; j_gene: TRBJ2-3; d_gene: .; CDR3nt: TGCGCCAGCAGCTTGGGAGGTTCCACAGATACGCAGTATTTT; CDR3aa: CASSLGGSTDTQYF
abundance: .; v_gene: TRBV30; j_gene: TRBJ1-1; d_gene: .; CDR3nt: TGTGCCTGGAGTGTTAGGAGGGTTAACACTGAAGCTTTCTTT; CDR3aa: CAWSVRRVNTEAFF
abundance: .; v_gene: TRBV30; j_gene: TRBJ1-2; d_gene: .; CDR3nt: TGTGCCTGGAGTCGTCAGGTTGATGTCTACACCTTC; CDR3aa: CAWSRQVDVYTF
abundance: .; v_gene: TRBV7-2; j_gene: TRBJ2-3; d_gene: TRBD2; CDR3nt: TGTGCCAGCAGCTCGACTAGCGGGGCTTCATGGGATACGCAGTATTTT; CDR3aa: CASSSTSGASWDTQYF
abundance: .; v_gene: TRBV10-3; j_gene: TRBJ1-5; d_gene: .; CDR3nt: TGTGCCATCAGTGGGACGGAGGGGCGCAATCAGCCCCAGCATTTT; CDR3aa: CAISGTEGRNQPQHF
abundance: .; v_gene: TRBV27; j_gene: TRBJ1-5; d_gene: .; CDR3nt: TGTGCCAGCAGCAGAAACGGACTCTCGGTGGGGCAGCCCCAGCATTTT; CDR3aa: CASSRNGLSVGQPQHF
abundance: few; v_gene: TRBV2; j_gene: TRBJ2-7; d_gene: .; CDR3nt: TGTGCCAGCAGCCTAGAGCGGCGCGAGCAGTACTTC; CDR3aa: CASSLERREQYF
abundance: .; v_gene: TRBV7-2; j_gene: TRBJ2-2; d_gene: .; CDR3nt: TGTGCCAGCGGATCGAGGCAAAGGAACACCGGGGAGCTGTTTTTT; CDR3aa: CASGSRQRNTGELFF
abundance: .; v_gene: TRBV9; j_gene: TRBJ1-6; d_gene: TRBD1; CDR3nt: TGTGCCAGCAGCGTAGATCCGAGGGGCGGGACAGGGGATTCACCCCTCCACTTT; CDR3aa: CASSVDPRGGTGDSPLHF
abundance: .; v_gene: TRBV19; j_gene: TRBJ1-5; d_gene: .; CDR3nt: TGTGCCAGTAAGGGGACAATCCGCAATCAGCCCCAGCATTTT; CDR3aa: CASKGTIRNQPQHF
abundance: .; v_gene: TRBV4-3; j_gene: TRBJ1-6; d_gene: .; CDR3nt: TGCGCCAGCAGCCAAGACCAAGGGAGTAATTCACCCCTCCACTTT; CDR3aa: CASSQDQGSNSPLHF